A single sample is the source of the 5 T cell receptor beta chains below, sequenced in a study of blood T cell repertoires in COVID-19. Profiling relied on immunoSEQ multiplex PCR, and the TCRdb table lists in-frame clones only, not all of them. Here the sample spans 200,000 to 250,000 clones, roughly four fifths being singletons. Sequences were obtained from PBMCs or T cells enriched from blood (not recorded which). The receptors were gathered from a woman in her forties or fifties who had been exposed to COVID-19.

The gene calls are TRBV5-1 and TRBJ1-2; D possibly corresponds to TRBD1 (6 bases). The V gene lost 0 bases and the J gene lost 4 bases, with 13 bases spanning the gap. This CDR3 is built from 15 residues. Germline values: CDR1 SGHRS, CDR2 YFSETQ. The CDR3 sequence is CASSLDGTIGYGYTF. The CDR3, as DNA: TGCGCCAGCAGCTTGGACGGGACAATCGGCTATGGCTACACCTTC.

V is TRBV7-2 and J is TRBJ2-1, with a weak D call TRBD2 (7 bases). Trimming removed 6 bases from V and 9 bases from J, with 15 bases in between. CDR3 length: 13 amino acids. Per the germline V gene, CDR1 is SGHTA and CDR2 is FQGNSA. CDR3 coding DNA: TGTGCCAGCAGTCCAGGGAGGGGGTTTGAGCAGTTCTTC. It translates to CASSPGRGFEQFF.

This chain joins TRBV5-4 and TRBJ1-4; 9 bases are shared with TRBD1. CDR3 size: 17 residues. J was trimmed by 5 bases and V by 4 bases; bases with no gene match: 12. Per the germline V gene, CDR1 is SGHNT and CDR2 is YYREEE (reference sequence). The CDR3 nucleotides read TGTGCCAGCAGCGTTGGCTCTCCCGGACAGGGGAATGAAAAACTGTTTTTT. Its protein product is CASSVGSPGQGNEKLFF.

This chain joins TRBV30 and TRBJ1-6; D gene unclear. V lost 6 bases, J lost 0 bases, and 9 bases lay in between. The CDR3 is 14 amino acids. Germline V gene data show CDR1 as GTSNPN and CDR2 as SVGIG (reference sequence). Here the CDR3 reads CACSSRSYNSPLHF. The DNA for the CDR3 is TGTGCCTGTTCCTCGCGCTCCTATAATTCACCCCTCCACTTT.

The V call is TRBV10-3, the J call TRBJ2-7; D is unclear. CDR3 length equals 14 residues. V dropped 2 bases and J dropped 0 bases, with 8 bases sitting between them. Germline assignment: CDR1 ENHRY and CDR2 SYGVKD. Here the CDR3 reads CAISEGLLSYEQYF. For the CDR3, the DNA is TGTGCCATCAGTGAGGGGCTTCTCTCCTACGAGCAGTACTTC.